This TCR beta chain was recorded in a study of blood T cell repertoires in COVID-19. Germline CDR1 is SGHNT and CDR2 is YYREEE (reference sequence). The CDR3 length is 18 residues. Trimming at V came to 4 bases and at J to 1 base, leaving 12 bases not matched to a gene. Clones were read by immunoSEQ multiplex PCR, and TCRdb kept only the in-frame ones, dropping some. Here the sample spans 290,000 or so clones, approximately 86% being singletons. The material sequenced was PBMCs or T cells enriched from blood (not recorded which). This chain connects TRBV5-4 to TRBJ1-3; 9 bases are shared with TRBD1. The origin of this receptor is a young woman who had recovered from COVID-19. The CDR3 DNA sequence: TGTGCCAGCAGCCTCCGGGACAGGGCGTGGGGGTCTGGAAACACCATATATTTT. Its translation: CASSLRDRAWGSGNTIYF.